The clone carrying this TCR beta chain was observed a handful of times. PCR was performed a second time for about 7 to 12 cycles using a sample-barcoded 5' primer and a J-beta primer mix. TCRdb redid the calling of the 5' RACE reads with MiXCR, one entry per CDR3 protein. The sample includes some 560,000 distinct CDR3 sequences, about 26% of them seen just once. Caucasian, healthy and from Russia, the donors were aged between roughly 6 and 100. Germline CDR1 is GTSNPN and CDR2 is SVGIG (reference sequence). The CDR3 totals 13 residues. V was clipped by 0 bases and J by 1 base, with 6 bases between them. This sample is drawn from a study of blood T cells in healthy people across ages. This sample also belongs to another study, concerning T cells of mothers and their children. Turning to that study: When mothers and children were related, their normalized repertoire overlap, which was always slightly higher, did not differ significantly from that of unrelated pairs.

J is TRBJ2-5 and V is TRBV30; D may be TRBD2 (5 bases). Source material: blood. The clonotype comes from a boy aged 2 to 10 in good health. Written as DNA, the CDR3 is TGTGCCTGGAGTGTGAGGGCCCAAGAGACCCAGTACTTC. Residues: CAWSVRAQETQYF.